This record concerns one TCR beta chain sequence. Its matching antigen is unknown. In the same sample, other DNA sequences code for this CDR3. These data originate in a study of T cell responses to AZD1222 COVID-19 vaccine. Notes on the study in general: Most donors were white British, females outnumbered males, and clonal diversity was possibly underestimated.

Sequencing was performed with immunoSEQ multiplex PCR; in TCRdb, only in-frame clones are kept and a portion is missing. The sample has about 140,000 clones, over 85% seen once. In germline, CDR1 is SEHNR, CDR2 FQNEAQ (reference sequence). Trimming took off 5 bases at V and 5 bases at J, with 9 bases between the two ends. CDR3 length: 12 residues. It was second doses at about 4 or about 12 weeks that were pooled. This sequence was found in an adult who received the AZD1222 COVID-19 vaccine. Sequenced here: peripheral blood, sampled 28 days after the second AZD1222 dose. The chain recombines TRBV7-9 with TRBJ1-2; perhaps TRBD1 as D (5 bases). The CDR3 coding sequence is TGTGCCAGCAGCAGAGACAGTTATGGCTACACCTTC. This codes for CASSRDSYGYTF.